This T cell receptor (beta chain) was identified during a study of blood T cell repertoires in COVID-19. About the research overall: The samples span acute and convalescent COVID-19 from the United States, Italy and Spain. In each case, the material was cDNA or gDNA derived from T cells, B-cell-depleted T cells, or PBMCs.

Original handling: The assay estimated nucleated cells by amplifying reference gene primers. The assay was immunoSEQ multiplex PCR, and TCRdb's table has in-frame clones only and misses some. That table is the source of V, J and clone size, and D and trimming were worked out from the DNA. The sample yields 100,000 or so clones, roughly four fifths seen once. This CDR3 contains 12 residues. CDR1 and CDR2 from the germline V gene are MNHEY and SVGAGI. Between the trimmed V and J ends, which lost 4 bases and 8 bases, there was a span of 11 bases. This TCR derives from a woman aged 70 to 79 with acute or convalescent COVID-19. Sequencing input: peripheral blood. The chain joins TRBV6-5 to TRBJ1-1, with D possibly being TRBD1 (6 bases). The CDR3 DNA follows: TGTGCCAGCAGTTTTCAACAGGGAGAAGCTTTCTTT. It codes for CASSFQQGEAFF.